This record looks at one TCR beta chain sequence and its context. In Seattle, patients joined the study during active infection and were tracked longitudinally. V was pared by 3 bases and J by 9 bases, with 12 bases between. From germline, CDR1 is LGHDT and CDR2 YNNKEL (reference sequence). This CDR3 is built from 12 residues. This table comes from immunoSEQ multiplex PCR, and its TCRdb copy is limited to in-frame clones, with some not included. The table includes about 180,000 clones, 80% to 85% detected once. The data are from a study of blood T cell repertoires in COVID-19. This chain joins TRBV3-1 (or the pseudogene TRBV3-2) and TRBJ2-7, with D tentatively TRBD1 (6 bases). The sequence was collected from a woman aged 70-85 years with COVID-19, enrolled during active disease. The sequenced sample consisted of peripheral blood. CDR3 amino acids: CASSHLDRGQYF. The CDR3 DNA reads TGTGCCAGCAGCCATTTGGACAGAGGGCAGTACTTC.